This record looks at one TCR beta chain sequence and its context. Its cognate antigen is unknown. The data stem from a study of OX40 agonist ivuxolimab in advanced cancers. Across the study: Patients received ivuxolimab, an agonistic anti-OX40 (CD134) antibody. Study results and caveats: Near-lowest levels of clonal expansion characterized partial responders at 0.1-3.0 mg/kg.

The assay was immunoSEQ multiplex PCR, and TCRdb's table has in-frame clones only and misses some. In the table there are tens of thousands of clones, 80% to 95% of which are singletons. The CDR3 sequence is 14 residues long. Trimming removed 5 bases from V and 7 bases from J; junction bases left unmatched: 7. Germline loops: CDR1 SGHVS, CDR2 FNYEAQ. The sample here was CD4+ or CD8+ T cells sorted from blood, taken in a trial of the OX40 agonist ivuxolimab. This receptor was obtained from an adult with an advanced solid tumor such as melanoma, head and neck, liver or kidney cancer. The V call is TRBV7-6, the J call TRBJ2-7, with 11 positions matching TRBD2. The CDR3 region has the DNA TGTGCCAGCAGCGATAGCGGGAGGGCCGCAGAGCAGTACTTC. Encoded protein: CASSDSGRAAEQYF.